These 5 T cell receptor beta chains came from one sample sequenced in a study of OX40 agonist ivuxolimab in advanced cancers. Preparation of the library involved the immunoSEQ multiplex PCR assay. As stored in TCRdb, this immuneACCESS dataset retains in-frame rearrangements with V and J assigned. A fraction of the clones does not appear; measured against another copy, unresolved V genes explain less than half of the discrepancy, and the remainder lacks a known reason. The sample table lists about 83,000 clones, approximately 85% of them with a count of one. 0.65% to 0.8% of the sample goes to the ten largest clones. This specimen was CD4+ or CD8+ T cells sorted from blood, taken in a trial of the OX40 agonist ivuxolimab. These receptors were collected from an adult with an advanced solid tumor such as melanoma, head and neck, liver or kidney cancer.

The chain links TRBV7-3 to TRBJ1-2; 11 bases align to TRBD1. The CDR3 consists of 16 residues. The germline V gene has CDR1 SGHTA and CDR2 FQGTGA. With 4 bases clipped from V and 7 bases from J, the junction kept 11 bases outside the gene matches. CDR3 region: CASSSAAGTGGSGYTF. The CDR3 DNA reads TGTGCCAGCAGCTCCGCGGCCGGGACAGGGGGATCTGGCTACACCTTC. Full variable domain (outside the CDR3, taken from reference TRBV7-3 and TRBJ1-2): GAGVSQTPSNKVTEKGKYVELRCDPISGHTALYWYRQSLGQGPEFLIYFQGTGAADDSGLPNDRFFAVRPEGSVSTLKIQRTERGDSAVYLCASSSAAGTGGSGYTFGSGTRLTVV.

The chain joins TRBV6-1 to TRBJ1-5; 7 positions agree with TRBD1. CDR3 length: 17 amino acids. Germline trimming cut 0 bases from V and 7 bases from J; bases unmatched to any gene: 12. The germline V gene has CDR1 MNHNS and CDR2 SASEGT. The CDR3, as DNA: TGTGCCAGCAGTGAAGCCTTCGGGGAGCTACAGGGGCAGCCCCAGCATTTT. This gives the protein CASSEAFGELQGQPQHF.

V is TRBV7-6 and J is TRBJ1-1; tentative D call: TRBD1 (5 bases). CDR3 length equals 16 residues. V was trimmed by 4 bases and J by 1 base, leaving 16 bases between them. The germline CDR1 and CDR2 sequences are SGHVS and FNYEAQ. This CDR3 is CASSSSKGPKNTEAFF. The CDR3 DNA is TGTGCCAGCAGCTCCTCCAAGGGGCCTAAGAACACTGAAGCTTTCTTT. The variable domain in full, with the rest retrieved from reference TRBV7-6 and TRBJ1-1, is GAGVSQSPRYKVTKRGQDVALRCDPISGHVSLYWYRQALGQGPEFLTYFNYEAQQDKSGLPNDRFSAERPEGSISTLTIQRTEQRDSAMYRCASSSSKGPKNTEAFFGQGTRLTVV.

This clone was observed a single time. The gene calls are TRBV6-6 and TRBJ1-5, with 9 bases identical to TRBD1. CDR1 MNHNY and CDR2 SVGAGI come from the germline V gene (reference sequence). There are 15 residues in the CDR3. V was pared by 6 bases and J by 4 bases, with 7 bases of the junction left unmatched. CDR3 bases: TGTGCCAGCAGAACAGGGGGCTATGGGAATCAGCCCCAGCATTTT. This translates into CASRTGGYGNQPQHF.

The CDR3 DNA follows: TGTGCCTGGAGTGTAGGGAAGCAGGGGGTTGCCTACGAGCAGTACTTC. Encoded protein: CAWSVGKQGVAYEQYF. J is TRBJ2-7 and V is TRBV30, with 7 bases fitting TRBD1. V trimming: 0 bases; J trimming: 2 bases; junction bases outside the gene matches: 10. CDR1 GTSNPN and CDR2 SVGIG come from the germline V gene (reference sequence). CDR3 length: 16 amino acids.